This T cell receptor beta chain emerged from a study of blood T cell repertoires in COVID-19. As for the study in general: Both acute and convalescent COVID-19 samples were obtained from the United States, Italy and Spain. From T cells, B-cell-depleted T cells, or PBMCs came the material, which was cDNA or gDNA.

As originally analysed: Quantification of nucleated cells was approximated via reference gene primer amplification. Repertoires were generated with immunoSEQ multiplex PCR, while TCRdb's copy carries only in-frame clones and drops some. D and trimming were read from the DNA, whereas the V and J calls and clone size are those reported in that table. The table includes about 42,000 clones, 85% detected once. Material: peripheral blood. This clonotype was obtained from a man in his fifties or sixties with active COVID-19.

The CDR3 sequence: CASSSASRGGETQYF. The CDR3 bases are TGTGCCAGCAGTTCCGCAAGTCGGGGAGGGGAGACCCAGTACTTC. V is TRBV28 and J is TRBJ2-5; 7 nucleotides agree with TRBD2. The germline V gene has CDR1 MDHEN and CDR2 SYDVKM. Losses at the gene ends were 4 bases for V and 5 bases for J; bases not matched to a gene: 10. This CDR3 is built from 15 residues. Together with reference TRBV28 and TRBJ2-5, the CDR3 gives the full variable domain: DVKVTQSSRYLVKRTGEKVFLECVQDMDHENMFWYRQDPGLGLRLIYFSYDVKMKEKGDIPEGYSVSREKKERFSLILESASTNQTSMYLCASSSASRGGETQYFGPGTRLLVL.